These 14 T cell receptor beta chains were sequenced from one sample in a study of T cells after yellow fever vaccination. TCRdb used MiXCR to reprocess the 5' RACE reads, holding one entry per CDR3 protein. The sample carries hundreds of thousands of distinct CDR3 sequences, about 8.7% recorded once. The specimen was PBMCs, collected on the day of the first yellow fever vaccination. Source of these receptors: a man aged 18-30 years who received the YFV17D yellow fever vaccine.

The chain has TRBV29-1 and TRBJ1-3; 7 bases agree with TRBD1. The CDR3 runs to 13 residues. Germline trimming cut 7 bases from V and 8 bases from J; bases unmatched to any gene: 11. Germline CDR1 is SQVTM and CDR2 is ANQGSEA. The CDR3: CSAWDSLWDTIYF. DNA of the CDR3: TGCAGCGCATGGGACAGCTTATGGGACACCATATATTTT.

This clonotype has more than one count but fewer than ten. CDR3 protein: CASSSGTGQRYTF. Written as DNA, the CDR3 is TGCGCCAGCAGCTCCGGGACAGGCCAACGCTACACCTTC. The chain recombines TRBV5-1 with TRBJ1-2; TRBD1 matches at 8 bases. Germline-derived CDR1 and CDR2 are SGHRS and YFSETQ. The CDR3 consists of 13 residues. The V and J ends lost 3 bases and 9 bases, in that order; junction bases with no gene match: 7.

At least ten counts were recorded for this clonotype. The chain employs TRBV28 and TRBJ2-1; perhaps TRBD2 as D (6 bases). The CDR3 covers 15 residues. The germline V gene has CDR1 MDHEN and CDR2 SYDVKM. V was trimmed by 6 bases and J by 5 bases, leaving 17 bases between them. In DNA form, the CDR3 reads TGTGCCAGCAGCCCCGGCGGGGAAATCAACAATGAGCAGTTCTTC. This translates into CASSPGGEINNEQFF.

This clonotype was seen a handful of times. The chain couples TRBV19 to TRBJ2-1; 9 nucleotides align to TRBD2. With 5 bases clipped from V and 4 bases from J, the junction kept 9 bases outside the gene matches. Per germline, CDR1 LNHDA and CDR2 SQIVND (reference sequence). CDR3 length equals 16 residues. The CDR3 nucleotides are TGTGCCAGTAGTGGGATGCCCCTAGCGGGGTACAATGAGCAGTTCTTC. This encodes CASSGMPLAGYNEQFF.

This rearrangement joins TRBV14 to TRBJ2-6; D remains ambiguous. The CDR3 spans 18 residues. Germline V gene sequence: CDR1 SGHDN, CDR2 FVKESK. Between the trimmed V and J ends, which lost 1 base and 3 bases, there was a span of 16 bases. CDR3: CASSQGRKTVFGANVLTF. The CDR3 DNA sequence: TGTGCCAGCAGCCAAGGACGCAAAACCGTGTTTGGGGCCAACGTCCTGACTTTC. The full variable domain, completed using reference TRBV14 and TRBJ2-6, is EAGVTQFPSHSVIEKGQTVTLRCDPISGHDNLYWYRRVMGKEIKFLLHFVKESKQDESGMPNNRFLAERTGGTYSTLKVQPAELEDSGVYFCASSQGRKTVFGANVLTFGAGSRLTVL.

This clonotype appeared a few times. The chain employs TRBV7-9 and TRBJ1-1, with D perhaps matching TRBD1 (6 bases). CDR1 is SEHNR, CDR2 FQNEAQ, per germline (reference sequence). Trimming pared 2 bases from V and 5 bases from J, leaving 18 bases between. The CDR3 consists of 16 residues. The CDR3 sequence is CASSLTHLDSFTEAFF. CDR3 DNA: TGTGCCAGCAGCTTAACCCACCTGGACAGTTTTACTGAAGCTTTCTTT.

Ten or more counts support this clonotype. The CDR3 region is CASSPGRLRRGVPRFEFF. CDR3 sequence (DNA): TGCGCCAGCAGCCCCGGCCGGCTGAGAAGGGGGGTCCCCCGGTTTGAGTTCTTC. The chain uses TRBV5-1 and TRBJ2-1; D could derive from TRBD1 or TRBD2 (6 bases each). Looked up from germline, CDR1 is SGHRS and CDR2 is YFSETQ. The CDR3 sequence is 18 residues long. V was trimmed by 4 bases and J by 14 bases, leaving 34 bases between them. Full variable domain (rest looked up from reference TRBV5-1 and TRBJ2-1): KAGVTQTPRYLIKTRGQQVTLSCSPISGHRSVSWYQQTPGQGLQFLFEYFSETQRNKGNFPGRFSGRQFSNSRSEMNVSTLELGDSALYLCASSPGRLRRGVPRFEFFGPGTRLTVL.

At least ten counts were recorded for this clonotype. This chain uses TRBV7-3 with TRBJ2-3; possibly TRBD2 for D (6 bases). This CDR3 is 17 amino acids long. Trimming stripped 2 bases from V and 3 bases from J, with 18 bases between. Germline loops: CDR1 SGHTA, CDR2 FQGTGA. The CDR3 nucleotides are TGTGCCAGCAGCTTAGTCCCCTACGGGGGATCTACAGATACGCAGTATTTT. Translation: CASSLVPYGGSTDTQYF.

This clonotype was counted many times. The chain uses TRBV27 and TRBJ1-5, with a possible D match to TRBD1 (5 bases). The V end lost 3 bases, the J end lost 1 base, and 7 bases lay between the germline ends. Germline CDR1 is MNHEY and CDR2 is SMNVEV (reference sequence). This CDR3 spans 14 amino acids. The CDR3 here is CASSFQGSNQPQHF. The CDR3, as DNA: TGTGCCAGCAGTTTCCAGGGAAGCAATCAGCCCCAGCATTTT.

This clonotype is categorized as large (0.1 to 1%). The gene calls are TRBV24-1 and TRBJ2-5, with D maybe TRBD2 (7 bases). The CDR3 consists of 15 residues. The V and J ends lost 3 bases and 5 bases respectively, with 15 bases between them. CDR1 and CDR2 from the germline V gene are KGHDR and SFDVKD. The CDR3 coding sequence is TGTGCCACCAGTGATGCAGGGGAGGGTCGGGAGACCCAGTACTTC. Translating gives CATSDAGEGRETQYF.

The rearrangement joins TRBV5-6 to TRBJ2-7, with 9 positions matching TRBD1. The CDR3 length is 17 residues. The germline CDR1 and CDR2 sequences are SGHDT and YYEEEE. After removal of 4 bases from V and 2 bases from J, the junction contained 13 bases not matched to a gene. CDR3 in amino acids: CASSLWTGVFTTYEQYF. DNA of the CDR3: TGTGCCAGCAGCCTCTGGACAGGGGTCTTTACTACCTACGAGCAGTACTTC.

The chain has TRBV7-2 and TRBJ1-3; no clear D gene. Trimming removed 2 bases from V and 1 base from J, with 12 bases in between. This CDR3 is built from 16 residues. Per the germline V gene, CDR1 is SGHTA and CDR2 is FQGNSA. CDR3 in amino acids: CASSLRSHRSGNTIYF. The CDR3 DNA is TGTGCCAGCAGCTTACGGAGCCACCGATCTGGAAACACCATATATTTT.

V and J are TRBV11-2 and TRBJ2-7, with D possibly matching TRBD2 (7 bases). Trimming left V 0 bases short and J 3 bases short, with 12 bases between. Germline CDR1 and CDR2: SGHAT and FQNNGV. The CDR3 consists of 15 residues. CDR3 DNA sequence: TGTGCCAGCAGCTTAGAATCGGGGGGCAACTACGAGCAGTACGTC. Its translation: CASSLESGGNYEQYV.

V usage is TRBV4-1 and J usage is TRBJ2-3; D tentatively reads TRBD1 or TRBD2 (5 bases each). V lost 1 base to trimming and J lost 4 bases, with 12 bases between them. This CDR3 contains 15 residues. The germline V gene has CDR1 MGHRA and CDR2 YSYEKL. The CDR3 spells CASSQGGTSPDTQYF. CDR3 nucleotide sequence: TGCGCCAGCAGCCAAGGAGGGACCTCCCCAGATACGCAGTATTTT.